This T cell receptor (beta chain) was sequenced during a study of identifying expanded T cells in peripheral blood. The V gene's germline CDR1 is MNHNY and CDR2 SVGAGI (reference sequence). Trimming pared 2 bases from V and 0 bases from J, leaving 8 bases between. This CDR3 comprises 15 residues. Healthy donors had no documented immune events, such as infections, while sampled. Assay: immunoSEQ multiplex PCR; the TCRdb copy retains only in-frame clones and omits some. The sample gives around 90,000 clones, around 88% of which show up once; about 4% is in the top ten. The sequenced sample was blood. The TCR originated in a person aged 18 to 70 in good health. The rearrangement uses TRBV6-6 and TRBJ2-4, with D unresolved. This CDR3 is CASSYEVEAKNIQYF. The CDR3 coding sequence is TGTGCCAGCAGTTACGAGGTAGAAGCCAAAAACATTCAGTACTTC.